These 16 T cell receptor beta chains were sequenced from one sample in a study of CD8 T cells in ankylosing spondylitis. Via MiXCR, TCRdb re-called the 5' RACE reads, giving one row per CDR3 protein. This sample has about 200,000 distinct CDR3 sequences, with roughly 6.6% found just once. Study-level findings and limits: For ankylosing spondylitis blood, a TCR beta motif of several highly homologous variants appeared characteristic.

Their antigens are not known. The sequencing sample was made of blood, either unsorted or a sorted T cell fraction (not recorded which). The receptor source for this set is a male donor with ankylosing spondylitis.

This clonotype was recorded many times. The chain links TRBV15 to TRBJ2-1, with D possibly TRBD2 on 6 matching bases. Germline V CDR1 and CDR2: LNHNV, YYDKDF (reference sequence). The V end lost 0 bases, the J end lost 4 bases, and 13 bases lay between the germline ends. The CDR3 consists of 16 residues. This chain's CDR3 is CATSRERGRSYNEQFF. CDR3 DNA sequence: TGTGCCACCAGCAGAGAGCGGGGCCGGTCATACAATGAGCAGTTCTTC.

This clonotype was counted ten times or more. The chain is built from TRBV21-1 and TRBJ1-2. TRBV21-1 is described as a pseudogene. CDR3 length: 11 amino acids. The CDR3 bases are TGTGCCACCCCCCGCGGCGACGGCTACACCTTC. Translated, it gives CATPRGDGYTF.

This clonotype has ten or more counts. V and J are TRBV6-1 and TRBJ1-6; the D gene is possibly TRBD1 (5 bases). The germline V and J ends were trimmed by 2 bases and 4 bases, with 9 bases remaining between them. From germline, CDR1 is MNHNS and CDR2 SASEGT. This CDR3 has 15 residues. CDR3 DNA sequence: TGTGCCAGCAGTGAAACCGGACAATATAATTCACCCCTCCACTTT. As protein: CASSETGQYNSPLHF.

This clonotype showed up many times. The chain employs TRBV7-3 and TRBJ1-2; TRBD1 agrees at 7 bases. Germline V gene data show CDR1 as SGHTA and CDR2 as FQGTGA. J gave up 8 bases and V 1 base, and 4 bases lay outside the gene matches. The CDR3 covers 13 residues. CDR3 residues: CASSLRQGYGYTF. The CDR3 DNA follows: TGTGCCAGCAGCTTAAGACAGGGATACGGCTACACCTTC.

This clonotype has a count of ten or more. The chain has TRBV5-8 and TRBJ1-1, with D unresolved. Trimming stripped 4 bases from V and 10 bases from J, with 5 bases between. Germline V gene data show CDR1 as SGHTS and CDR2 as YDEGEE. This CDR3 has 9 residues. CDR3 sequence reads: CASSRRAFF. CDR3 DNA: TGTGCCAGCAGCCGGCGAGCTTTCTTT.

This clonotype was detected a few times. The V gene is TRBV6-5, the J gene TRBJ1-1, with a possible D match to TRBD1 (5 bases). This CDR3 region has 16 residues. CDR1 and CDR2 (germline): MNHEY, SVGAGI. The germline V and J ends were trimmed by 2 bases and 4 bases, with 17 bases remaining between them. The CDR3 coding sequence is TGTGCCAGCAGTTACCGGGGCAGGCCCCGGAGCACTGAAGCTTTCTTT. It specifies CASSYRGRPRSTEAFF.

This clonotype has a count of ten or more. The chain is built from TRBV4-2 and TRBJ2-1; 11 bases line up with TRBD2. The J segment lost 2 bases and the V segment lost 4 bases, leaving 7 bases of the junction unmatched. In germline, CDR1 is LGHNA, CDR2 YNFKEQ. CDR3 length equals 17 residues. The CDR3: CASSPGTSGPTYNEQFF. For the CDR3, the DNA is TGTGCCAGCAGCCCTGGGACTAGCGGACCCACCTACAATGAGCAGTTCTTC.

This clonotype was detected only a few times. This rearrangement joins TRBV5-1 to TRBJ2-6, with TRBD1 identical over 8 bases. Germline-derived CDR1 and CDR2 are SGHRS and YFSETQ. Losses at the gene ends were 4 bases for V and 2 bases for J; bases not matched to a gene: 11. This CDR3 is built from 18 residues. The chain's CDR3 is CASSGGQGAVPGANVLTF. The CDR3 DNA reads TGCGCCAGCAGCGGCGGACAGGGTGCCGTCCCTGGGGCCAACGTCCTGACTTTC.

This clonotype was recorded a few times. The chain couples TRBV27 to TRBJ1-1; D remains unclear. This CDR3 region has 13 residues. The V gene lost 2 bases and the J gene lost 4 bases, with 8 bases spanning the gap. Looked up from germline, CDR1 is MNHEY and CDR2 is SMNVEV (reference sequence). The CDR3 protein is CASSLTPVTEAFF. The DNA of the CDR3 is TGTGCCAGCAGTTTAACCCCGGTCACTGAAGCTTTCTTT.

As concerns this clonotype: It may be a read error: a sequence one base away is much more abundant. This sequence joins TRBV29-1 and TRBJ2-5; 8 bases agree with TRBD2. Germline CDR1 and CDR2: SQVTM and ANQGSEA. The CDR3 runs 12 residues. The CDR3: CSVGGLGKTEYF. CDR3 DNA: TGCAGCGTTGGGGGACTAGGGAAGACCGAGTACTTC.

This clonotype has just a few counts. The rearrangement links TRBV2 to TRBJ2-2, with TRBD1 matching 7 bases. The CDR3 totals 21 residues. Looked up from germline, CDR1 is SNHLY and CDR2 is FYNNEI. J lost 0 bases, V lost 3 bases, and 19 bases had no gene match. CDR3 region: CASSDGDSLSYIPTNTGELFF. CDR3 nucleotide sequence: TGTGCCAGCAGTGACGGGGACAGCCTCTCGTACATCCCGACGAACACCGGGGAGCTGTTTTTT.

The V gene is TRBV23-1, the J gene TRBJ2-1; weak D call: TRBD2 (5 bases). Being an ORF, TRBV23-1 has a function that is uncertain. The V end was cut by 0 bases, the J end by 5 bases, with 11 bases between. The CDR3 sequence is 15 residues long. The CDR3 sequence: CASSQSCGRNNEQFF. The CDR3 DNA reads TGCGCCAGCAGTCAATCTTGTGGGAGAAACAATGAGCAGTTCTTC.

This clonotype was counted between two and nine times. The rearrangement uses TRBV11-2 and TRBJ2-5; D is perhaps TRBD2 (6 bases). The length of the CDR3 is 13 residues. Germline V CDR1 and CDR2: SGHAT, FQNNGV. The V end lost 3 bases, the J end lost 3 bases, and 8 bases lay between the germline ends. CDR3 region: CASSFRGKETQYF. The CDR3 DNA follows: TGTGCCAGCAGCTTCCGGGGGAAAGAGACCCAGTACTTC.

This clonotype was detected ten times or more. The rearrangement uses TRBV20-1 and TRBJ2-1; D is undetermined. Germline V gene sequence: CDR1 DFQATT, CDR2 SNEGSKA (reference sequence). This CDR3 has 14 residues. Trimming left V 3 bases short and J 1 base short, with 10 bases between. In DNA form, the CDR3 reads TGCAGTGCTAGTAAGACCGTTTCCTACAATGAGCAGTTCTTC. It codes for CSASKTVSYNEQFF.

This clonotype was picked up a small number of times. The V call is TRBV20-1, the J call TRBJ2-1; the D gene could be TRBD1 or TRBD2 (5 bases each). There are 15 residues in the CDR3. CDR1 and CDR2 (germline): DFQATT, SNEGSKA (reference sequence). With 6 bases removed from V and 8 bases from J, the gap between germline ends came to 23 bases. In nucleotides, the CDR3 is TGCAGTGCCACGTGGGGACGCCCCTTACGGGATGAGCAGTTCTTC. This gives the protein CSATWGRPLRDEQFF.

Regarding this clonotype: Just one base apart from a much larger clone, this may be a read error. CDR3 DNA sequence: TGTGCCAGCAGAGTTGGGACCGTTGAATCTTTCTTT. Its translation is CASRVGTVESFF. The rearrangement joins TRBV7-9 to TRBJ1-1, with TRBD1 as a possible D gene (5 bases). Germline-derived CDR1 and CDR2 are SEHNR and FQNEAQ (reference sequence). This CDR3 comprises 12 residues.